A single sample gave rise to the 5 T cell receptor beta chains below, sequenced in a study of Ad26.COV2.S vaccination and SARS-CoV-2 variants. Data came from immunoSEQ multiplex PCR; TCRdb stores just in-frame clones and leaves some out. The top ten hold about 5.5% of the sample, which has about 180,000 clones, roughly 89% seen once. The starting material was peripheral blood, obtained after recovery from COVID-19. The receptors were sampled from a human donor who had recovered from COVID-19.

This clone was counted only a few times. CDR3 nucleotides: TGTGCCACCAATGGGGGGACCGGGAACACCGGGGAGCTGTTTTTT. Residues: CATNGGTGNTGELFF. The chain joins TRBV10-3 to TRBJ2-2; D is possibly TRBD2 (6 bases). Germline V CDR1 and CDR2: ENHRY, SYGVKD. Trimming removed 10 bases from V and 1 base from J, with 16 bases in between. This CDR3 is 15 amino acids long.

On this clone itself: Other nucleotide sequences in the sample specify the same CDR3. The chain has TRBV5-1 and TRBJ2-7, with no clear D. The CDR3 is 12 residues long. V lost 1 base and J 3 bases, leaving 5 bases between the germline ends. Germline V lookup: CDR1 SGHRS, CDR2 YFSETQ. This CDR3 is CASSLTGYEQYF. For the CDR3, the DNA is TGCGCCAGCAGCTTGACCGGCTACGAGCAGTACTTC. Full variable domain (missing parts from reference TRBV5-1 and TRBJ2-7): KAGVTQTPRYLIKTRGQQVTLSCSPISGHRSVSWYQQTPGQGLQFLFEYFSETQRNKGNFPGRFSGRQFSNSRSEMNVSTLELGDSALYLCASSLTGYEQYFGPGTRLTVT.

This rearrangement joins TRBV30 to TRBJ2-5; the match to TRBD2 covers 8 bases. V dropped 8 bases and J dropped 4; count of bases not matched to a gene: 12. The germline V gene encodes CDR1 GTSNPN and CDR2 SVGIG (reference sequence). This CDR3 region has 14 residues. CDR3: CALSRGGQGETQYF. The CDR3 nucleotides are TGTGCCCTATCACGGGGGGGGCAGGGAGAGACCCAGTACTTC.

The V gene is TRBV19, the J gene TRBJ2-7, with D possibly TRBD1 on 5 matching bases. The CDR3 consists of 15 residues. V shed 5 bases and J shed 5 bases, with 19 bases lying between them. Germline assignment: CDR1 LNHDA and CDR2 SQIVND (reference sequence). Here the CDR3 DNA reads TGTGCCAGTAGTGCCCTCAGGGTAGGGCAAGACGAGCAGTACTTC. Amino acid sequence: CASSALRVGQDEQYF. Drawing the rest from reference TRBV19 and TRBJ2-7, the complete variable domain is DGGITQSPKYLFRKEGQNVTLSCEQNLNHDAMYWYRQDPGQGLRLIYYSQIVNDFQKGDIAEGYSVSREKKESFPLTVTSAQKNPTAFYLCASSALRVGQDEQYFGPGTRLTVT.

This clone occurred once. V is TRBV15 and J is TRBJ1-1; perhaps TRBD1 as D (5 bases). The CDR3 covers 14 residues. Germline values: CDR1 LNHNV, CDR2 YYDKDF (reference sequence). Trimming cost V 1 base and J 1 base, with 7 bases left between them. CDR3: CATSRGGENTEAFF. In nucleotides, the CDR3 is TGTGCCACCAGCAGAGGGGGGGAGAACACTGAAGCTTTCTTT.